The 27 T cell receptor beta chains reported below all come from one sample, sequenced in a study of blood T cell repertoires in COVID-19. Measured with immunoSEQ multiplex PCR; TCRdb has only the in-frame clones, and not every one. The profile shows under 250,000 clones, around 88% of them singletons. Sequenced sample: peripheral blood. The receptors were gathered from a woman aged 30 to 39 with COVID-19, enrolled during active disease.

V is TRBV7-2 and J is TRBJ1-2; 7 positions match TRBD1. The CDR3 contains 16 residues. CDR1 and CDR2 (germline): SGHTA, FQGNSA. After removal of 5 bases from V and 2 bases from J, the junction contained 11 bases not matched to a gene. For the CDR3, the DNA is TGTGCCAGCAGCCCAACGCCCCGGACAGGAAACTATGGCTACACCTTC. Protein sequence: CASSPTPRTGNYGYTF.

The rearrangement joins TRBV6-2 or TRBV6-3 to TRBJ2-3; unclear D gene. The V end lost 0 bases, the J end lost 5 bases, and 9 bases lay between the germline ends. Germline assignment: CDR1 MNHEY and CDR2 SVGEGT. There are 14 residues in the CDR3. The CDR3 is CASSYSRTGDTQYF. The CDR3 coding sequence is TGTGCCAGCAGTTACTCGAGAACCGGAGATACGCAGTATTTT.

This chain connects TRBV4-3 to TRBJ2-1; 10 nucleotides line up with TRBD2. V lost 1 base and J lost 8; bases outside the gene matches: 8. The CDR3 totals 16 residues. Germline values: CDR1 LGHNA, CDR2 YSLEER. The CDR3 reads CASSQGSTSGIYEQFF. The CDR3 bases are TGCGCCAGCAGCCAAGGCAGTACTAGCGGGATCTATGAGCAGTTCTTC.

This chain uses TRBV19 with TRBJ1-4; 8 nucleotides align to TRBD1. The V gene end was trimmed by 9 bases and the J gene end by 3 bases; junction bases not matched to a gene: 3. CDR3 length: 13 residues. The germline CDR1 and CDR2 sequences are LNHDA and SQIVND (reference sequence). The CDR3 nucleotides are TGTGCCAGCGCGACAGGGGCTAATGAAAAACTGTTTTTT. It specifies CASATGANEKLFF. The full variable domain, its missing parts supplied by reference TRBV19 and TRBJ1-4, is DGGITQSPKYLFRKEGQNVTLSCEQNLNHDAMYWYRQDPGQGLRLIYYSQIVNDFQKGDIAEGYSVSREKKESFPLTVTSAQKNPTAFYLCASATGANEKLFFGSGTQLSVL.

The chain carries TRBV7-9 and TRBJ2-5, with 7 positions matching TRBD1. Unmatched junction bases numbered 10, after V lost 5 bases and J lost 7 bases. The CDR3 has 14 residues. CDR1 SEHNR and CDR2 FQNEAQ come from the germline V gene (reference sequence). The CDR3 sequence: CASSPRQGFGTQYF. The CDR3 DNA reads as TGTGCCAGCAGCCCCAGACAGGGATTTGGGACCCAGTACTTC.

The V gene is TRBV5-6, the J gene TRBJ1-2, with a weak D call TRBD1 (6 bases). The CDR3 spans 14 residues. Germline V gene lookup returns CDR1 SGHDT and CDR2 YYEEEE. The germline V and J ends were trimmed by 0 bases and 4 bases, with 10 bases remaining between them. The CDR3 nucleotides read TGTGCCAGCAGCTTGGACAGGGCAGGCTATGGCTACACCTTC. Protein sequence: CASSLDRAGYGYTF.

The sample holds a few counts of this clone. The rearrangement joins TRBV5-1 to TRBJ1-6; D not certain. The V and J ends lost 0 bases and 8 bases respectively, with 9 bases between them. Germline lookup yields CDR1 SGHRS and CDR2 YFSETQ. The CDR3 consists of 14 residues. The CDR3 loop reads CASSLDYPDSPLHF. Here the CDR3 DNA reads TGCGCCAGCAGCTTGGATTATCCCGATTCACCCCTCCACTTT.

The chain recombines TRBV19 with TRBJ1-2; 10 bases map to TRBD1. The CDR3 extends over 16 amino acids. Trimming at V came to 1 base and at J to 5 bases, leaving 7 bases not matched to a gene. Germline V gene lookup returns CDR1 LNHDA and CDR2 SQIVND (reference sequence). The CDR3 reads CASSIVPGQGPYGYTF. The DNA for the CDR3 is TGTGCCAGTAGTATAGTCCCGGGACAGGGGCCTTATGGCTACACCTTC.

The chain employs TRBV4-3 and TRBJ1-5, with 7 bases identical to TRBD1. Germline V CDR1 and CDR2: LGHNA, YSLEER. Unmatched junction bases numbered 1, after V lost 1 base and J lost 4 bases. CDR3 length equals 14 residues. Written as DNA, the CDR3 is TGCGCCAGCAGCCAAGCGACAGGGAATCAGCCCCAGCATTTT. Translated, it gives CASSQATGNQPQHF.

This clone was observed once. This sequence joins TRBV3-1 (or the pseudogene TRBV3-2) and TRBJ2-3; TRBD2 matches at 10 bases. CDR3 length equals 17 residues. V was pared by 6 bases and J by 8 bases, with 17 bases of the junction left unmatched. Per the germline V gene, CDR1 is LGHDT and CDR2 is YNNKEL (reference sequence). CDR3 in DNA: TGTGCCAGCAGTCACGTCCCGGGACTAGCGTTGTTTTGTACGCAGTATTTT. Protein product: CASSHVPGLALFCTQYF.

The chain couples TRBV25-1 to TRBJ2-7; 8 nucleotides line up with TRBD2. The CDR3 length is 15 residues. Trimming cost V 3 bases and J 4 bases; bases outside gene matches: 8. CDR1 is MGHDK, CDR2 SYGVNS, per germline. CDR3 residues: CASSEQRGGRYEQYF. In DNA form, the CDR3 reads TGTGCCAGCAGTGAGCAACGGGGGGGCCGATACGAGCAGTACTTC.

The V gene is TRBV7-9, the J gene TRBJ2-7; possibly TRBD2 for D (6 bases). The CDR3 length is 14 residues. Trimming removed 3 bases from V and 4 bases from J, with 13 bases in between. CDR1 SEHNR and CDR2 FQNEAQ come from the germline V gene (reference sequence). CDR3 sequence reads: CASSLGREEYEQYF. In nucleotides, the CDR3 is TGTGCCAGCAGCTTGGGCAGGGAGGAATACGAGCAGTACTTC.

J is TRBJ1-2 and V is TRBV4-3, with D possibly TRBD1 on 6 matching bases. Germline CDR1 is LGHNA and CDR2 is YSLEER. V dropped 0 bases and J dropped 1 base, with 9 bases sitting between them. The CDR3 consists of 15 residues. CDR3 in amino acids: CASSQDGRGNYGYTF. In DNA form, the CDR3 reads TGCGCCAGCAGCCAAGATGGCAGGGGTAACTATGGCTACACCTTC.

As concerns this clone: An end of the junction differs from the germline gene, which may be a read error. V usage is TRBV11-2 and J usage is TRBJ1-2; TRBD1 might be the D (5 bases). Looked up from germline, CDR1 is SGHAT and CDR2 is FQNNGV. This CDR3 region has 16 residues. CDR3 in amino acids: CASSLALQDPRYGYTF. The CDR3 DNA reads TGTGCCAGCAGTTTAGCCCTACAGGACCCGAGGTATGGCTACACCTTC.

The chain carries TRBV5-6 and TRBJ1-2, with D unresolved. The CDR3 totals 15 residues. The V gene lost 4 bases and the J gene lost 8 bases, with 21 bases spanning the gap. Germline-derived CDR1 and CDR2 are SGHDT and YYEEEE. The CDR3 DNA is TGTGCCAGCAGCCCAGGTGGATCCACCTCGGGAGGCTACACCTTC. It is translated as CASSPGGSTSGGYTF.

The chain recombines TRBV6-2 or TRBV6-3 with TRBJ2-1, with 10 nucleotides matching TRBD2. This CDR3 contains 17 residues. Germline trimming cut 2 bases from V and 9 bases from J; bases unmatched to any gene: 13. The V gene's germline CDR1 is MNHEY and CDR2 SVGEGT. In DNA form, the CDR3 reads TGTGCCAGCAGTTACATAGTAGCGGGGGGCCCGTATGGTGAGCAGTTCTTC. Encoded protein: CASSYIVAGGPYGEQFF.

The CDR3: CASSASGRVSDEQYV. In nucleotides, the CDR3 is TGTGCCAGCAGCGCGAGCGGGAGGGTATCCGACGAGCAGTACGTC. The chain uses TRBV9 and TRBJ2-7; 10 nucleotides match TRBD2. CDR3 length equals 15 residues. The germline CDR1 and CDR2 sequences are SGDLS and YYNGEE. Trimming at V came to 3 bases and at J to 5 bases, leaving 8 bases not matched to a gene.

The V gene is TRBV6-6, the J gene TRBJ1-2; a possible D gene is TRBD1 (6 bases). The CDR3 totals 14 residues. V lost 2 bases to trimming and J lost 5 bases, with 12 bases between them. Germline values: CDR1 MNHNY, CDR2 SVGAGI (reference sequence). CDR3 nucleotide sequence: TGTGCCAGCAGTTACCATCCAGGGGATTATGGCTACACCTTC. Translating it yields CASSYHPGDYGYTF.

This clone was counted only a few times. This chain uses TRBV11-2 with TRBJ2-1; no reliable D call. V lost 5 bases, J lost 9 bases, and 11 bases lay in between. Germline CDR1 is SGHAT and CDR2 is FQNNGV. CDR3 size: 12 residues. The CDR3 coding sequence is TGTGCCAGCAGCCCCCAGGTTGGTGAGCAGTTCTTC. It encodes CASSPQVGEQFF.

The J gene is TRBJ2-5, the V gene TRBV7-9, with D possibly being TRBD1 (6 bases). V was shortened by 5 bases and J by 5 bases, with 15 bases between the two germline ends. Germline CDR1 SEHNR, CDR2 FQNEAQ (reference sequence). The CDR3 totals 14 residues. The CDR3 loop is CASSQSGEWETQYF. In DNA, the CDR3 is TGTGCCAGCAGCCAATCAGGGGAATGGGAGACCCAGTACTTC.

In DNA, the CDR3 is TGTGCCATTGCCTCGACTAGCGGGGGGACAGATACGCAGTATTTT. Translating it yields CAIASTSGGTDTQYF. The chain carries TRBV10-3 and TRBJ2-3; TRBD2 matches at 13 bases. The CDR3 runs 15 residues. CDR1 and CDR2 (germline): ENHRY, SYGVKD. With V trimmed by 9 bases and J by 3 bases, 6 bases remained unmatched.

The chain couples TRBV6-2 or TRBV6-3 to TRBJ2-3; 8 bases line up with TRBD2. This CDR3 is built from 18 residues. Germline values: CDR1 MNHEY, CDR2 SVGEGT. After removal of 4 bases from V and 2 bases from J, the junction contained 14 bases not matched to a gene. In DNA, the CDR3 is TGTGCCAGCAGTTCACCCCCGGGGCGGGGGGCCGACACAGATACGCAGTATTTT. Translating it yields CASSSPPGRGADTDTQYF.

This clone was observed a few times. CDR3 protein: CASSLNGFRELFF. The CDR3 nucleotides read TGTGCCAGCAGTTTAAACGGGTTCCGGGAGCTGTTTTTT. The V gene is TRBV12-3 or TRBV12-4, the J gene TRBJ2-2; D gene unclear. This CDR3 contains 13 residues. The V end lost 2 bases, the J end lost 9 bases, and 10 bases lay between the germline ends.

The rearrangement uses TRBV5-8 and TRBJ1-1, with D perhaps matching TRBD1 (5 bases). The ends were cut back, 5 bases at V and 3 bases at J, with 8 bases in the middle. The CDR3 has 12 amino acids. Per the germline V gene, CDR1 is SGHTS and CDR2 is YDEGEE. The CDR3 sequence is CASSRQYTEAFF. Here the CDR3 DNA reads TGTGCCAGCAGTAGACAGTACACTGAAGCTTTCTTT.

The gene calls are TRBV21-1 and TRBJ2-7; TRBD2, the D gene given by the table, was not confirmed from the DNA. TRBV21-1 has pseudogene status. The CDR3 totals 18 residues. Here the CDR3 reads CASSKDRPKGGDYYEQYV. CDR3 DNA sequence: TGTGCCAGCAGCAAAGACCGACCGAAGGGAGGGGACTACTACGAGCAGTACGTC.

DNA for the CDR3: TGTGCCAGCCGGGGATTTACTGAAGCTTTCTTT. It translates to CASRGFTEAFF. The chain joins TRBV28 to TRBJ1-1; no definite D call. Trimming pared 8 bases from V and 5 bases from J, leaving 9 bases between. CDR3 size: 11 residues. Germline CDR1 and CDR2: MDHEN and SYDVKM.

This chain uses TRBV2 with TRBJ2-1; D is perhaps TRBD1 (6 bases). This CDR3 has 16 amino acids. V lost 2 bases, J lost 0 bases, and 11 bases lay in between. Germline values: CDR1 SNHLY, CDR2 FYNNEI. The CDR3 region is CASSERGTRSYNEQFF. The CDR3 DNA sequence: TGTGCCAGCAGTGAAAGGGGGACCCGCTCCTACAATGAGCAGTTCTTC.